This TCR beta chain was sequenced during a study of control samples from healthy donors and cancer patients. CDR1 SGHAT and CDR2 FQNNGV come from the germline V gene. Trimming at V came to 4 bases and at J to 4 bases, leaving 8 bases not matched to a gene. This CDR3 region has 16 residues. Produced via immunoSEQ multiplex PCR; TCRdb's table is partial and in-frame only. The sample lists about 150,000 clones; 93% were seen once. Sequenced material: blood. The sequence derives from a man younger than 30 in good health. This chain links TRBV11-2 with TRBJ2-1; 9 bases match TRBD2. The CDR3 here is CASSSEAGGVYNEQFF. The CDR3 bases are TGTGCCAGCAGCTCGGAAGCGGGAGGCGTGTACAATGAGCAGTTCTTC. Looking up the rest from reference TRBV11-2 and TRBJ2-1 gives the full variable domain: EAGVAQSPRYKIIEKRQSVAFWCNPISGHATLYWYQQILGQGPKLLIQFQNNGVVDDSQLPKDRFSAERLKGVDSTLKIQPAKLEDSAVYLCASSSEAGGVYNEQFFGPGTRLTVL.